Shown below are 5 T cell receptor beta chains from a single sample sequenced in a study of T cells in Graves' hyperthyroidism and ophthalmopathy. Authors of the study amplified TCR beta CDR3 regions from RNA transcripts. An initial round of RT-PCR targeting the TCR CDR3 relied on the HTBI primer set. MiXCR was run by TCRdb on the multiplex PCR reads, yielding one entry per CDR3 protein. The data contain about 360,000 distinct CDR3 sequences, more than 20% of them singletons. Sequencing was done on a sample of blood. These receptors were obtained from a man aged 50-60 years with Graves' hyperthyroidism.

At least ten counts were recorded for this clonotype. V and J are TRBV18 and TRBJ2-7, with D possibly matching TRBD1 (5 bases). The V gene's germline CDR1 is KGHSH and CDR2 LQKENI. CDR3 length: 15 amino acids. Between the trimmed V and J ends, which lost 6 bases and 0 bases, there was a span of 15 bases. CDR3 sequence reads: CASSPDSRSSYEQYF. Written as DNA, the CDR3 is TGTGCCAGCTCGCCAGACAGTAGGAGCTCCTACGAGCAGTACTTC.

The chain is built from TRBV18 and TRBJ1-1, with 9 bases identical to TRBD1. The CDR3 extends over 17 amino acids. The V segment lost 2 bases and the J segment 0 bases; nucleotides outside the gene matches: 7. Germline-derived CDR1 and CDR2 are KGHSH and LQKENI. As DNA, the CDR3 is TGTGCCAGCTCACCAGAGGCTCGACAGGGGGTGAACACTGAAGCTTTCTTT. It codes for CASSPEARQGVNTEAFF.

This clonotype appeared a single time. CDR3 amino acids: CASTLLAGPGVGNEQYF. As DNA, the CDR3 is TGTGCCAGCACCCTTTTAGCGGGACCTGGGGTTGGAAACGAGCAGTACTTC. The chain carries TRBV7-9 and TRBJ2-7, with 8 nucleotides matching TRBD2. This CDR3 is built from 17 residues. The ends lost 7 bases at V and 5 bases at J; junction bases unmatched: 19. Germline CDR1 SEHNR, CDR2 FQNEAQ (reference sequence).

The chain is built from TRBV27 and TRBJ2-5; the D gene could be TRBD1 or TRBD2 (5 bases each). CDR3 length equals 17 residues. V lost 5 bases and J 1 base, leaving 20 bases between the germline ends. In germline, CDR1 is MNHEY, CDR2 SMNVEV (reference sequence). CDR3 nucleotide sequence: TGTGCCAGCAGTCAAGCCCCACTAACGGGACCCCAAGAGACCCAGTACTTC. Encoded protein: CASSQAPLTGPQETQYF.

V is TRBV6-5 and J is TRBJ1-6; TRBD1 might be the D (5 bases). V was pared by 4 bases and J by 9 bases, with 13 bases between. Germline V gene lookup returns CDR1 MNHEY and CDR2 SVGAGI. CDR3 length: 14 amino acids. The CDR3, as DNA: TGTGCCAGCAGTTTAGGGCAGGGAGGTTCACCCCTCCACTTT. Protein: CASSLGQGGSPLHF.